One and the same sample provided the 8 T cell receptor beta chains below, sequenced in a study of T cell changes during pregnancy in multiple sclerosis. This table comes from immunoSEQ multiplex PCR, and its TCRdb copy is limited to in-frame clones, with some not included. This table has around 85,000 clones, around 93% appearing once. Here the sequenced sample was PBMCs, taken in the first trimester of pregnancy. The receptors come from a female donor in good health, serving as a control in a pregnancy study. Some clones in this sample may be carry-over from other donors' samples.

V usage is TRBV6-5 and J usage is TRBJ1-5; D might be TRBD1 (6 bases). Trimming pared 4 bases from V and 7 bases from J, leaving 11 bases between. The CDR3 covers 13 residues. The germline CDR1 and CDR2 sequences are MNHEY and SVGAGI. The CDR3 nucleotides read TGTGCCAGCAGTTTACTCAGGGGACAGCCCCAGCATTTT. Protein product: CASSLLRGQPQHF.

V gene TRBV18 combines with J gene TRBJ2-5, with D possibly being TRBD1 (5 bases). The V and J ends lost 1 base and 5 bases respectively, with 5 bases between them. Germline values: CDR1 KGHSH, CDR2 LQKENI. The CDR3 has 12 amino acids. The CDR3 sequence is CASSPQGETQYF. In nucleotides, the CDR3 is TGTGCCAGCTCACCACAGGGGGAGACCCAGTACTTC.

The rearrangement links TRBV28 to TRBJ2-2, with 8 bases matching TRBD2. Trimming cost V 4 bases and J 5 bases; bases outside gene matches: 9. CDR3 length: 16 amino acids. From germline, CDR1 is MDHEN and CDR2 SYDVKM. CDR3: CASSSGGAVLTGELFF. DNA for the CDR3: TGTGCCAGCAGTTCGGGAGGGGCCGTTTTAACCGGGGAGCTGTTTTTT.

J is TRBJ1-1 and V is TRBV27; 8 bases are shared with TRBD1. The germline gives CDR1 MNHEY, CDR2 SMNVEV (reference sequence). Unmatched junction bases numbered 9, after V lost 5 bases and J lost 4 bases. There are 15 residues in the CDR3. In DNA form, the CDR3 reads TGTGCCAGCAGTGCGAGGACAGGGTCTGTCACTGAAGCTTTCTTT. As protein: CASSARTGSVTEAFF.

The rearrangement links TRBV4-3 to TRBJ2-1; 8 bases are shared with TRBD2. J lost 7 bases, V lost 4 bases, and 9 bases had no gene match. CDR3 length: 15 residues. The germline gives CDR1 LGHNA, CDR2 YSLEER. Here the CDR3 reads CASSPDSGEYNEQFF. CDR3 bases: TGCGCCAGCAGCCCTGATAGCGGGGAATATAATGAGCAGTTCTTC.

This chain connects TRBV5-1 to TRBJ2-7, with 7 bases identical to TRBD1. Germline lookup yields CDR1 SGHRS and CDR2 YFSETQ. V shed 4 bases and J 3 bases; nucleotides not matched to a gene: 7. There are 14 residues in the CDR3. As DNA, the CDR3 is TGCGCCAGCAGCCCCCGACAGGGAATCTACGAGCAGTACTTC. It is translated as CASSPRQGIYEQYF.

CDR3 sequence (DNA): TGTGCCAGTAGTATAGCCGGGACAGGGGGTATGAACACTGAAGCTTTCTTT. This sequence encodes CASSIAGTGGMNTEAFF. The chain has TRBV19 and TRBJ1-1, with TRBD1 matching over 11 bases. The V and J ends lost 1 base and 0 bases, in that order; junction bases with no gene match: 4. The CDR3 loop spans 17 amino acids. Germline V gene data show CDR1 as LNHDA and CDR2 as SQIVND (reference sequence). Complete variable domain (other parts from reference TRBV19 and TRBJ1-1): DGGITQSPKYLFRKEGQNVTLSCEQNLNHDAMYWYRQDPGQGLRLIYYSQIVNDFQKGDIAEGYSVSREKKESFPLTVTSAQKNPTAFYLCASSIAGTGGMNTEAFFGQGTRLTVV.

The gene calls are TRBV5-1 and TRBJ2-2, with D tentatively TRBD1 (5 bases). The CDR3 contains 15 residues. V was clipped by 0 bases and J by 1 base, with 7 bases between them. CDR1 SGHRS and CDR2 YFSETQ come from the germline V gene. CDR3: CASSLAGQNTGELFF. CDR3 DNA: TGCGCCAGCAGCTTGGCTGGACAGAACACCGGGGAGCTGTTTTTT.